This entry lists 7 T cell receptor beta chains sequenced from one sample in a study of control samples from healthy donors and cancer patients. Produced via immunoSEQ multiplex PCR; TCRdb's table is partial and in-frame only. The sample yields approximately 44,000 clones, 60% to 80% seen once. The sequenced material came from formalin-fixed, paraffin-embedded tissue. The origin of the receptors is a male donor with melanoma.

The V and J genes are TRBV6-5 and TRBJ2-7; 7 bases line up with TRBD2. The germline V gene has CDR1 MNHEY and CDR2 SVGAGI. The CDR3 covers 14 residues. V shed 8 bases and J 6 bases; nucleotides not matched to a gene: 13. CDR3 sequence reads: CASRLGLSGGEQYF. The CDR3 nucleotides read TGTGCCAGCCGACTGGGACTATCAGGAGGCGAGCAGTACTTC.

This chain joins TRBV11-2 and TRBJ2-5, with D hard to call. Germline values: CDR1 SGHAT, CDR2 FQNNGV. V was clipped by 2 bases and J by 0 bases, with 10 bases between them. This CDR3 has 15 residues. The DNA of the CDR3 is TGTGCCAGCAGCTTATACTCTGGAAACCAAGAGACCCAGTACTTC. This gives the protein CASSLYSGNQETQYF.

The V call is TRBV18, the J call TRBJ2-7, with D unresolved. Germline-derived CDR1 and CDR2 are KGHSH and LQKENI. V was clipped by 9 bases and J by 3 bases, with 12 bases between them. This CDR3 has 12 amino acids. CDR3 region: CASSYSGYEQYF. The CDR3 DNA is TGTGCCAGTTCCTATTCAGGCTACGAGCAGTACTTC.

This clone is a singleton in its sample. V is TRBV7-6 and J is TRBJ2-1; 7 bases are shared with TRBD2. V lost 1 base, J lost 0 bases, and 9 bases stayed unmatched. The CDR3 is 18 residues long. Germline V gene sequence: CDR1 SGHVS, CDR2 FNYEAQ. The CDR3 is CASSLVPLAVSSYNEQFF. CDR3 DNA sequence: TGTGCCAGCAGCTTAGTTCCCCTAGCGGTAAGCTCCTACAATGAGCAGTTCTTC.

The chain employs TRBV6-6 and TRBJ1-2; D uncertain. Trimming cost V 0 bases and J 8 bases, with 19 bases left between them. Germline V lookup: CDR1 MNHNY, CDR2 SVGAGI (reference sequence). The CDR3 loop spans 16 amino acids. CDR3 region: CASSYSATGSGLGYTF. The CDR3 bases are TGTGCCAGCAGTTACTCGGCCACCGGGAGTGGATTAGGCTACACCTTC.

This clone was seen a handful of times. This chain joins TRBV28 and TRBJ2-3; perhaps D is TRBD1 or TRBD2 (5 bases each). Between the trimmed V and J ends, which lost 9 bases and 0 bases, there was a span of 22 bases. Germline lookup yields CDR1 MDHEN and CDR2 SYDVKM. This CDR3 has 17 amino acids. The DNA for the CDR3 is TGTGCCAGTACCTCCGTTTCCGGGACGCGGAGCACAGATACGCAGTATTTT. Protein product: CASTSVSGTRSTDTQYF. Based on the CDR3 plus reference TRBV28 and TRBJ2-3, the full variable domain is DVKVTQSSRYLVKRTGEKVFLECVQDMDHENMFWYRQDPGLGLRLIYFSYDVKMKEKGDIPEGYSVSREKKERFSLILESASTNQTSMYLCASTSVSGTRSTDTQYFGPGTRLTVL.

The genes are TRBV12-3 or TRBV12-4 and TRBJ1-6; D is unresolved. With 3 bases removed from V and 8 bases from J, the gap between germline ends came to 5 bases. The CDR3 covers 12 residues. The CDR3 reads CASSLPHSPLHF. CDR3 nucleotide sequence: TGTGCCAGCAGTTTGCCACATTCACCCCTCCACTTT.